Listed here is a single TCR beta chain. The CDR3 runs to 13 residues. Germline V CDR1 and CDR2: MNHEY, SMNVEV (reference sequence). Trimming pared 4 bases from V and 7 bases from J, leaving 13 bases between. Expressed TCRB transcripts were sequenced, since all the RNA that had been isolated was reverse transcribed. Method: immunoSEQ multiplex PCR; TCRdb's copy keeps in-frame clones and lacks some. The table includes some 360,000 clones, roughly a fifth detected once. This specimen belongs to a study of beta chain features in type 1 diabetes. Looking at the study overall: Patients did not differ from healthy donors in age, gender or cell yield.

The sample comprised naive CD4+ T cells from blood. The TCR was taken from a woman between 18 and 29 years old in good health. J is TRBJ1-2 and V is TRBV27; tentative D call: TRBD1 (6 bases). This CDR3 reads CASSSGQRGGYTF. As DNA, the CDR3 is TGTGCCAGCAGTTCAGGACAGAGGGGTGGCTACACCTTC.